The rows below give T cell receptor beta chains drawn from one sample of a study of vaccination effects on CD4 cells after COVID-19. Assay: immunoSEQ multiplex PCR; the TCRdb copy retains only in-frame clones and omits some. The repertoire holds about 40,000 clones, around 71% seen once, with approximately 7.7% in the top ten. Antigen specificity for these receptors is unknown. The source was CD4+ T cells from PBMCs cultured without peptide, collected after COVID-19 vaccination. Receptors originate from a human donor who received a COVID-19 vaccine. Both conserved end residues are part of each CDR3. Each record gives: clone size, J gene, D gene, V gene, CDR3 DNA, CDR3 protein. The D gene is left open where the match is weak. Size tells how often a clone was seen (once, few, many) or the class of an expanded clone, and some rows leave it out.

NA TRBJ2-5 NA TRBV3-1/TRBV3-2 TGTGCCAGCAGCCAGGAGGGGGGAGAGACCCAGTACTTC CASSQEGGETQYF
NA TRBJ2-6 TRBD2 TRBV5-1 TGCGCCAGCAGCCGGGGACTAGCGGGCTCTGGGGCCAACGTCCTGACTTTC CASSRGLAGSGANVLTF
few TRBJ2-7 TRBD1 TRBV12-3/TRBV12-4 TGTGCCAGCAGTCGGACAGGCGACGAGCAGTACTTC CASSRTGDEQYF
few TRBJ1-2 NA TRBV4-2 TGTGCCAGCAGCCAAGAGACAGAGATTAACTATGGCTACACCTTC CASSQETEINYGYTF
NA TRBJ1-6 NA TRBV6-1 TGTGCCAGCAGTGTGGATTTCTGGACAGAAGAGAATTCACCCCTCCACTTT CASSVDFWTEENSPLHF
NA TRBJ2-3 NA TRBV19 TGTGCCAGTAGTAGGGTTAGCGGACGCACAGATACGCAGTATTTT CASSRVSGRTDTQYF
NA TRBJ1-6 NA TRBV6-2/TRBV6-3 TGTGCCAGCAGTTACCTTTCGCAGGGAGAGAATTCACCCCTCCACTTT CASSYLSQGENSPLHF
NA TRBJ2-7 TRBD1 TRBV4-1 TGCGCCAGCAGCCAAGGACAGGGGACCTACGAGCAGTACTTC CASSQGQGTYEQYF
few TRBJ1-2 NA TRBV29-1 TGCAGCGTTGCACAGCACTATGGCTACACCTTC CSVAQHYGYTF
NA TRBJ2-1 TRBD2 TRBV5-4 TGTGCCAGCAGCTTGACTAGCGGGAGTGAAGAAGAGCAGTTCTTC CASSLTSGSEEEQFF
few TRBJ2-5 NA TRBV5-1 TGCGCCAGCAGCGGAGGGGAGACCCAGTACTTC CASSGGETQYF
NA TRBJ2-7 NA TRBV5-1 TGCGCCAGCAGCTTGGCCCCAGGCTACGAGCAGTACTTC CASSLAPGYEQYF
NA TRBJ2-7 NA TRBV7-2 TGTGCCAGCAGCTCCTCAGGGGGGCGGGAGCAGTACTTC CASSSSGGREQYF
few TRBJ2-7 NA TRBV19 TGTGCCAGTAGTACTTCCTGGGTGGGGGTCTACGAGCAGTACTTC CASSTSWVGVYEQYF
NA TRBJ1-2 TRBD1 TRBV4-1 TGCGCCAGCAGCGGAGGTGTCCCGGGACAGGGAACCTATGGCTACACCTTC CASSGGVPGQGTYGYTF
few TRBJ1-5 NA TRBV2 TGTGCCAGCAGTGCTCTTACTACCAATCAGCCCCAGCATTTT CASSALTTNQPQHF
NA TRBJ1-1 NA TRBV7-8 TGTGCCAGCAGCGTGCGTCTTGCTTCGAGGACAGCGAACACTGAAGCTTTCTTT CASSVRLASRTANTEAFF
NA TRBJ2-5 TRBD2 TRBV7-9 TGTGCCAGCAGCTTAGGTATCGGGGGGGCGTTAGTAGAGACCCAGTACTTC CASSLGIGGALVETQYF